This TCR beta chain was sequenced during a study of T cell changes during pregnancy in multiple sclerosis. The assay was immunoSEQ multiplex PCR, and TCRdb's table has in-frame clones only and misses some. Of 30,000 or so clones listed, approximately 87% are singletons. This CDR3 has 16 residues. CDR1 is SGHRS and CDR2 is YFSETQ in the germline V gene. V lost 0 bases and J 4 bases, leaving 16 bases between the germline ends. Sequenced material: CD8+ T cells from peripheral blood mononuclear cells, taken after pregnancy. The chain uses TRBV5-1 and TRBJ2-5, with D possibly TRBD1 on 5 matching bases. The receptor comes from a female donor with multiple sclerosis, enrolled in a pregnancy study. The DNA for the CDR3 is TGCGCCAGCAGCTTGGGGCAGACCCTGGGGCGAGAGACCCAGTACTTC. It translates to CASSLGQTLGRETQYF.